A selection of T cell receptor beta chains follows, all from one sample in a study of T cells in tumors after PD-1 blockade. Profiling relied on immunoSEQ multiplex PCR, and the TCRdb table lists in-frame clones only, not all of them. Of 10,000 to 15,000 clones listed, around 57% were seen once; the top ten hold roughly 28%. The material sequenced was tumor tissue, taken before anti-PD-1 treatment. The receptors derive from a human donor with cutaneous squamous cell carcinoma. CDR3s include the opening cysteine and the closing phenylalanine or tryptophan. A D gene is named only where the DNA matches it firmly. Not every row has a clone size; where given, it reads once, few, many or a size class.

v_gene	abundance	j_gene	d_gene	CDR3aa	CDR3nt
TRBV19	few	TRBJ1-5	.	CASNRVVAGNQPQHF	TGTGCCAGTAATAGGGTTGTGGCCGGCAATCAGCCCCAGCATTTT
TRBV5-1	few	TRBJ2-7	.	CASSSSYEQYF	TGCGCCAGCAGTTCTTCCTACGAGCAGTACTTC
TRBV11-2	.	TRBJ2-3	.	CASSLLGFADTQYF	TGTGCCAGCAGCCTTCTAGGATTTGCAGATACGCAGTATTTT
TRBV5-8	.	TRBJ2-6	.	CASSSPSRVGANVLTF	TGTGCCAGCAGCTCCCCCTCCAGGGTTGGGGCCAACGTCCTGACTTTC
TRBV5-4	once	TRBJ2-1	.	CASSGGGHQFLNEQFF	TGTGCCAGCAGCGGAGGGGGACACCAGTTCCTCAATGAGCAGTTCTTC
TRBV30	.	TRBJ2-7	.	CACDEGGGPYEQYF	TGTGCCTGCGATGAGGGCGGCGGGCCGTACGAGCAGTACTTC
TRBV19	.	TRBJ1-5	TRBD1	CASRTDRGYGNQPQHF	TGTGCCAGTAGAACCGACAGGGGGTACGGCAATCAGCCCCAGCATTTT
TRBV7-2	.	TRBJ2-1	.	CASSLASSQRAGQFF	TGTGCCAGCAGCTTAGCGTCTAGCCAAAGAGCGGGGCAGTTCTTC
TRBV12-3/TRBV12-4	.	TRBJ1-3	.	CASSLYSGNTIYF	TGTGCCAGCAGTTTATATAGTGGAAACACCATATATTTT
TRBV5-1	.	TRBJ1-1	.	CASSPRQTTGTEAFF	TGCGCCAGCAGCCCCCGACAGACGACAGGCACTGAAGCTTTCTTT
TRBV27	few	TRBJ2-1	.	CATQPSTLNEQFF	TGTGCCACCCAACCGAGTACTCTGAATGAGCAGTTCTTC
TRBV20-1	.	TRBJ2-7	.	CSANAWEEQYF	TGCAGTGCCAACGCTTGGGAAGAGCAGTACTTC
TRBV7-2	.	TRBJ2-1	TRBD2	CASSRLSGSSPEQFF	TGTGCCAGCAGCCGGTTAAGCGGGAGTTCTCCTGAGCAGTTCTTC
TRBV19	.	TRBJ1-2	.	CASRMGGDIANYGYTF	TGTGCCAGCCGTATGGGGGGGGACATAGCTAACTATGGCTACACCTTC
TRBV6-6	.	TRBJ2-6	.	CASSPETRSYPSGANVLTF	TGTGCCAGCAGTCCCGAAACCCGGTCGTACCCCTCTGGGGCCAACGTCCTGACTTTC
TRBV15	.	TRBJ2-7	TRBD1	CATSEQGSNSYEQYF	TGTGCCACCAGCGAACAGGGGTCGAACTCCTACGAGCAGTACTTC
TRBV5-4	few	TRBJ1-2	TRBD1	CASSLDRQGNYGYTF	TGTGCCAGCAGCTTGGACCGACAGGGGAACTATGGCTACACCTTC
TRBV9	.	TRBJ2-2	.	CASSRDLNTGELFF	TGTGCCAGCAGCAGAGACTTGAACACCGGGGAGCTGTTTTTT
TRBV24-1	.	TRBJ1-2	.	CATSGTGSENYGYTF	TGTGCCACCAGTGGAACGGGGTCTGAGAACTATGGCTACACCTTC
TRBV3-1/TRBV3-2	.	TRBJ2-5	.	CASSQDRKSRGLQETQYF	TGTGCCAGCAGCCAAGATAGGAAGTCTAGAGGACTGCAAGAGACCCAGTACTTC
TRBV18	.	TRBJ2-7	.	CASSLQVNLYEQYF	TGTGCCAGCTCACTACAGGTCAATCTCTACGAGCAGTACTTC
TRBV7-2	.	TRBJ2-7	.	CASSADSSGPYEQYF	TGTGCCAGCAGCGCTGACAGTAGCGGCCCATACGAGCAGTACTTC
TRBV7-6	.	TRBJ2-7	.	CASGQTNYEQYF	TGTGCCAGCGGACAGACCAACTACGAGCAGTACTTC
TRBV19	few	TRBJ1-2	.	CASSITRRRANYGYTF	TGTGCCAGTAGTATAACCCGCCGGAGAGCTAACTATGGCTACACCTTC